This T cell receptor beta chain was captured by sequencing in a study of T cell responses to AZD1222 COVID-19 vaccine. On the study more broadly: Analyses pooled second doses at about 4 or about 12 weeks.

This CDR3 is built from 16 residues. Trimming stripped 1 base from V and 2 bases from J, with 9 bases between. Germline V gives CDR1 SGHTA, CDR2 FQGNSA. Findings and limits, study-wide: Donor demographics were predominantly white British with a female majority; clonal diversity may be underestimated. Within unmutated variant regions lay the reported targets of nearly half of spike-specific TCRs. Only six or seven AZD1222 recipients tested seropositive at baseline.

Sequencing used immunoSEQ multiplex PCR; TCRdb keeps in-frame clones, though not all of them. The sample holds more than 95,000 clones; 82% are singletons and the top ten take approximately 5.1%. On this clone itself: The antigen remains unidentified.

The TCR sequence derives from an adult in good health. The input for sequencing was peripheral blood, taken on day 0 of AZD1222 vaccination. The chain carries TRBV7-2 and TRBJ2-6; D not resolved. CDR3 residues: CASSLVLQAGANVLTF. The CDR3 region has the DNA TGTGCCAGCAGCTTAGTTCTCCAAGCTGGGGCCAACGTCCTGACTTTC.